Sequencing of this TCR beta chain was carried out in a study of spatial heterogeneity in lung cancer. Across the study: Within raw reads, each unique TCR and UMI combination appeared on average more than ten times.

With 0 bases removed from V and 0 bases from J, the gap between germline ends came to 9 bases. Germline CDR1 reads DFQATT; CDR2 reads SNEGSKA (reference sequence). CDR3 length: 14 amino acids. At least ten counts were recorded for this clonotype. Each molecule of TCR cDNA was tagged with one unique molecular identifier. TCRdb re-derived calls from the 5' RACE reads in MiXCR, one entry per CDR3 protein. The sample has about 22,000 distinct CDR3 sequences, over 4.5% seen once. Time point described: sample taken at primary tumor resection. Extraction of whole RNA from tumor, nontumor lung or frozen PBMC preceded unsorted sequencing.

Here the sequenced sample was PBMCs, taken at surgery. This receptor was obtained from a male donor with early-stage non-small cell lung cancer. The chain has TRBV20-1 and TRBJ2-7, with TRBD2 as a possible D gene (6 bases). The CDR3 protein is CSARDDGSSYEQYF. The CDR3 bases are TGCAGTGCTAGAGACGACGGGAGCTCCTACGAGCAGTACTTC.